This is a list of T cell receptor beta chains from one sample in a study of OX40 agonist ivuxolimab in advanced cancers. TCRdb's copy holds only in-frame clones and misses some; the assay was immunoSEQ multiplex PCR. Among 65,000 to 95,000 clones listed, about four fifths were seen once. Sequenced material: CD4+ or CD8+ T cells sorted from blood, taken in a trial of the OX40 agonist ivuxolimab. These receptors were obtained from an adult with an advanced solid tumor such as melanoma, head and neck, liver or kidney cancer. Both conserved end residues are part of each CDR3. The D gene is left open where the match is weak. The size field is filled for only some rows; it gives once, few, many or a size class.

>TRBV7-3|TRBJ1-1|NA|NA
TGTGCCAGCAGCTTAATGGGAGGGGGGTCCGATGAAGCTTTCTTT
CASSLMGGGSDEAFF
>TRBV6-6|TRBJ1-5|NA|NA
TGTGCCAGCAGTTACAATAGCAATCAGCCCCAGCATTTT
CASSYNSNQPQHF
>TRBV29-1|TRBJ2-7|NA|NA
TGCAGCGTTGCAGGGGCCGTTGGCCAATCCTACGAGCAGTACTTC
CSVAGAVGQSYEQYF
>TRBV19|TRBJ1-2|NA|NA
TGTGCCAGTAGTATAGCCTCAGGGGTCGGCTACACCTTC
CASSIASGVGYTF
>TRBV6-6|TRBJ1-1|NA|NA
TGTGCCAGCAGTTACTCCGGGAGTTTGGCTTTCTTT
CASSYSGSLAFF
>TRBV7-2|TRBJ2-1|NA|NA
TGTGCCAGCAGCTCCCCCCAGGGGGAGCAGTTCTTC
CASSSPQGEQFF
>TRBV5-5|TRBJ1-4|TRBD1|NA
TGTGCCAGCAGACCTACAGGGGGCAGTAATGAAAAACTGTTTTTT
CASRPTGGSNEKLFF
>TRBV28|TRBJ2-7|TRBD1|NA
TGTGCCAGCAGTTTATGGGGGACAGAGTCCTACGAGCAGTACTTC
CASSLWGTESYEQYF
>TRBV6-5|TRBJ1-1|NA|NA
TGTGCCAGCAGTCTACAGCTTGAAGCTTTCTTT
CASSLQLEAFF
>TRBV29-1|TRBJ2-3|NA|NA
TGCAGCGTTTTGGGGACGCTCACAGATACGCAGTATTTT
CSVLGTLTDTQYF
>TRBV4-1|TRBJ1-6|TRBD1|NA
TGCGCCAGCAGCCACCCGGACAGGGCAGGATCACCCCTCCACTTT
CASSHPDRAGSPLHF
>TRBV30|TRBJ1-2|NA|once
TGTGCCTGGAGTGTAGATTGGGGGCCCTATGGCTACACCTTC
CAWSVDWGPYGYTF
>TRBV19|TRBJ1-2|NA|NA
TGTGCCAGTAGTAGGCAGTTGGCCTATGGCTACACCTTC
CASSRQLAYGYTF
>TRBV2|TRBJ1-6|NA|few
TGTGCCAGCAGTAGGGGGGAGAATTCACCCCTCCACTTT
CASSRGENSPLHF
>TRBV5-6|TRBJ1-4|NA|NA
TGTGCCAGCAGCTTGGTGGGCCCGGGCCATGAAAAACTGTTTTTT
CASSLVGPGHEKLFF
>TRBV7-3|TRBJ2-1|TRBD2|once
TGTGCCATCCATACTGGGCTAGCGGGTCGTTTGAATGAGCAGTTCTTC
CAIHTGLAGRLNEQFF
>TRBV6-6|TRBJ2-1|NA|NA
TGTGCCAGCAGGACGACGGTCAGCTCCTACAATGAGCAGTTCTTC
CASRTTVSSYNEQFF
>TRBV14|TRBJ1-5|TRBD1|NA
TGTGCCAGCAGCCGAACCGGGACAGGGGATGGGCAGCCCCAGCATTTT
CASSRTGTGDGQPQHF
>TRBV13|TRBJ2-2|TRBD1|NA
TGTGCCAGCAGCCAAAAGACAGGGCCGGGGTTCCGGGAGCTGTTTTTT
CASSQKTGPGFRELFF
>TRBV7-2|TRBJ2-2|NA|NA
TGTGCCAGCAGCTTAGCCACCGGGGAGCTGTTTTTT
CASSLATGELFF
>TRBV27|TRBJ2-4|NA|NA
TGTGCCAGCAGTTTAAGGGGCCAATTAGCCAAAAACATTCAGTACTTC
CASSLRGQLAKNIQYF
>TRBV6-4|TRBJ1-3|TRBD1|NA
TGTGCCAGCAGCCCCCTCGGACAGGCCGCCCGCTCTGGAAACACCATATATTTT
CASSPLGQAARSGNTIYF
>TRBV5-1|TRBJ2-1|NA|NA
TGCGCCAGCAGCGCCGGGACGCGCAATGAGCAGTTCTTC
CASSAGTRNEQFF
>TRBV5-1|TRBJ1-3|NA|NA
TGCGCCAGCAGCGGGGATACAGGGTCTGGAAACACCATATATTTT
CASSGDTGSGNTIYF
>TRBV6-5|TRBJ2-4|TRBD2|NA
TGTGCCAGCAGTCAAACCGGGACTAACGAAAACATTCAGTACTTC
CASSQTGTNENIQYF
>TRBV5-6|TRBJ2-5|NA|NA
TGTGCCAGCAGCTTGTCGTGGGAGACCCAGTACTTC
CASSLSWETQYF
>TRBV6-1|TRBJ1-1|NA|NA
TGTGCCAGCAGTAACACAGGGAAAGCTTTCTTT
CASSNTGKAFF
>TRBV5-1|TRBJ2-5|NA|NA
TGCGCCAGCAGCCTTGGGACGGAAGAGACCCAGTACTTC
CASSLGTEETQYF
>TRBV28|TRBJ1-2|TRBD1|NA
TGTGCCAGCAGTCCCGGGACAGGGAGTGGCTACACCTTC
CASSPGTGSGYTF
>TRBV19|TRBJ2-3|TRBD2|NA
TGTGCCAGTAGTATAGGACTAGCGGCTAGCACAGATACGCAGTATTTT
CASSIGLAASTDTQYF
>TRBV30|TRBJ2-3|TRBD2|once
TGTGCCTGGGTTGACTGGGGGGGGGACACAGATACGCAGTATTTT
CAWVDWGGDTDTQYF
>TRBV5-1|TRBJ2-3|NA|NA
TGCGCCAGCAGCTCCGTAAGCACAGATACGCAGTATTTT
CASSSVSTDTQYF
>TRBV5-1|TRBJ2-2|NA|once
TGCGCCAGCAGCTTGGGTGCCCTCACGGGAAGCGATACCGGGGAGCTGTTTTTT
CASSLGALTGSDTGELFF
>TRBV2|TRBJ1-2|TRBD1|NA
TGTGCCAGCAGTGCGTGGGACAGACAACCCTATGGCTACACCTTC
CASSAWDRQPYGYTF
>TRBV5-8|TRBJ2-7|NA|NA
TGTGCCAGCAGCTTCCCGGACGATGGGGGGTACGAGCAGTACTTC
CASSFPDDGGYEQYF
>TRBV29-1|TRBJ1-4|NA|once
TGCAGCGGGATCGTCAGGGCATTACTGTTTTTT
CSGIVRALLFF
>TRBV11-3|TRBJ2-4|NA|NA
TGTGCCAGCAGCTTATCGGGAAAAGCCAAAAACATTCAGTACTTC
CASSLSGKAKNIQYF
>TRBV4-1|TRBJ1-1|TRBD1|NA
TGCGCCAGCAGCCATTCTTGGGACCGGACAGGGAGTACACTGAAAGCTTTCTTT
CASSHSWDRTGSTLKAFF
>TRBV7-2|TRBJ2-7|NA|NA
TGTGCCAGCAGCTTAGTGCGAGGTGGGATCTACGAGCAGTACTTC
CASSLVRGGIYEQYF
>TRBV19|TRBJ1-5|TRBD1|NA
TGTGCCAGTTCTCCACAGGGGACGAATCAGCCCCAGCATTTT
CASSPQGTNQPQHF
>TRBV4-3|TRBJ1-2|NA|NA
TGCGCCAGCAGCCAAGATTATGCGGGGGGCTATGGCTACACCTTC
CASSQDYAGGYGYTF
>TRBV19|TRBJ2-3|NA|NA
TGTGCCAGTAGTATAGCGGCAAGTGTCGGCACAGATACGCAGTATTTT
CASSIAASVGTDTQYF
>TRBV27|TRBJ1-2|TRBD1|NA
TGTGCCAGCAGTCCGCGGACAGGGGGGTATGGCTACACCTTC
CASSPRTGGYGYTF
>TRBV2|TRBJ2-2|NA|few
TGTGCCAGCAGTGAAGCGCTTGGGGCGAGGGGCACCGGGGAGCTGTTTTTT
CASSEALGARGTGELFF
>TRBV30|TRBJ2-1|TRBD2|NA
TGTGCCTGTGACGGGACTAGCGGGGGGGATGAGCAGTTCTTC
CACDGTSGGDEQFF
>TRBV30|TRBJ2-7|NA|NA
TGTGCCTGGAGTGTGGTAGCCTACGAGCAGTACTTC
CAWSVVAYEQYF